The source of this T cell receptor (beta chain) is a study of early T cells in non-severe SARS-CoV-2 infection. For the study at large: The chains were unpaired, and the sequenced material was bulk RNA from unsorted whole blood.

This clonotype was seen a few times. Its antigen is not identified. The TCR library protocol was used to attach unique molecular identifiers. These identifiers were attached to individual cDNA molecules. TCRdb reanalysed the 5' RACE reads using MiXCR and keeps one entry per CDR3 protein. The table records over 55,000 distinct CDR3 sequences, over 10% of them present only once. General observations from the study: Lookups in VDJdb leaned toward anti-spike CD8 responses and missed private and CD4 specificities.

Looked up from germline, CDR1 is SGHTA and CDR2 is FQGNSA. V was pared by 5 bases and J by 0 bases, with 6 bases of the junction left unmatched. CDR3 size: 15 residues. The TCR sequence derives from an adult who was a healthcare worker with PCR-confirmed SARS-CoV-2 infection or an uninfected control (not recorded which). Sample: whole blood, taken at baseline. The chain has TRBV7-2 and TRBJ1-1; 7 positions match TRBD1. CDR3 sequence (DNA): TGTGCCAGCAGCGGAAAGACAGGGTTGAACACTGAAGCTTTCTTT. This sequence encodes CASSGKTGLNTEAFF.